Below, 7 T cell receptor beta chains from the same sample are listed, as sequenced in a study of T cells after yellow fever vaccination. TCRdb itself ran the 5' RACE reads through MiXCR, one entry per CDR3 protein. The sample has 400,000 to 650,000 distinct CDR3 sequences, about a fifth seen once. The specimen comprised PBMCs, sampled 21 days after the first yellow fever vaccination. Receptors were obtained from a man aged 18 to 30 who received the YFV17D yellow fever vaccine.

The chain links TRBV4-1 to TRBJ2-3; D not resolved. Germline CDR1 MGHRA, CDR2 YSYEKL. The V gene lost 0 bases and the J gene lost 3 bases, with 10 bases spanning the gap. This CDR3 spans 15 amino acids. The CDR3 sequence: CASSQDSGRTDTQYF. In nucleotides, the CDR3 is TGCGCCAGCAGCCAAGATAGTGGCAGGACAGATACGCAGTATTTT.

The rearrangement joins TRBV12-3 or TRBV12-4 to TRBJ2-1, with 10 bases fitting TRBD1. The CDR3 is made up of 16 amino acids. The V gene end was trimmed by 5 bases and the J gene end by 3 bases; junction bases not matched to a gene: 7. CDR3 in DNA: TGTGCCAGCAGTACCCCGGGACAGGGGCTCTACAATGAGCAGTTCTTC. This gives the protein CASSTPGQGLYNEQFF.

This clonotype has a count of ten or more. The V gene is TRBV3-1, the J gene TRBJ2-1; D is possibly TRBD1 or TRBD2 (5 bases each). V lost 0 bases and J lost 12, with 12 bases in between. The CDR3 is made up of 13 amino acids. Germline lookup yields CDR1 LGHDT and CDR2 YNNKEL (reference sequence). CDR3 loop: CASSQDGGKGQFF. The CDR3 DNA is TGTGCCAGCAGCCAAGATGGGGGAAAGGGGCAGTTCTTC.

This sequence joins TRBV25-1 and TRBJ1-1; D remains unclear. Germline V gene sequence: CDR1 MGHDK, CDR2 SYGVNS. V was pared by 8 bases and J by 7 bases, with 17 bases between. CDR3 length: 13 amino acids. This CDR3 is CASVPGPRGEAFF. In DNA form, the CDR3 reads TGTGCCAGCGTTCCGGGCCCACGGGGTGAAGCTTTCTTT.

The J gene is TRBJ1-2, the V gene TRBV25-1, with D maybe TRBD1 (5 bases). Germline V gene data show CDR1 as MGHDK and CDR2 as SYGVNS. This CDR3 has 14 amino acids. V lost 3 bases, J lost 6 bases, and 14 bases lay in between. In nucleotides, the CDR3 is TGTGCCAGCAGTGAGCCCGCGGGGCTGGATGGCTACACCTTC. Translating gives CASSEPAGLDGYTF.

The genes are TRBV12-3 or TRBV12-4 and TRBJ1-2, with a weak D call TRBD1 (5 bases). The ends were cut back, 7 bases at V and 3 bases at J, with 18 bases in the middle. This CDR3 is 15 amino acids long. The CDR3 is CASTPTGGSYYGYTF. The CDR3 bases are TGTGCCAGCACCCCGACCGGGGGAAGTTACTATGGCTACACCTTC.

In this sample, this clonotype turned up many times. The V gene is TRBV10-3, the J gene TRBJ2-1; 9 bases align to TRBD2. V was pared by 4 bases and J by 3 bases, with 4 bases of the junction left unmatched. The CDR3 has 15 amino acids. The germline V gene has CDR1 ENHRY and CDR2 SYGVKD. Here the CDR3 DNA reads TGTGCCATCAGTGCGCAGCGGGGGGACTACAATGAGCAGTTCTTC. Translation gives CAISAQRGDYNEQFF.